A selection of T cell receptor beta chains follows, all from one sample in a study of CXCR3-negative and CXCR3-positive naive CD8 T cells. Reprocessing the 5' RACE reads, TCRdb reports a single entry for every CDR3 protein and omits DNA. The sample has some 120,000 distinct CDR3 sequences; the top ten hold roughly 0.59%. Sequencing input: naive CXCR3+ CD8+ T cells from blood. The receptors were gathered from a human donor in good health. Some clones in this sample may be carry-over from other donors' samples. Each CDR3 is given with its conserved first and last residue.

TRBJ1-1,TRBV30,CAWSSGQGVSEAFF
TRBJ1-2,TRBV5-1,CASSLEGGLYGYTF
TRBJ2-3,TRBV4-3,CASSHRTIDTDTQYF
TRBJ2-7,TRBV3-1,CASSHDRGGFSYEQYF
TRBJ2-7,TRBV7-9,CASSPPAGYEQYF
TRBJ2-2,TRBV7-6,CASSFGGTGELFF
TRBJ2-2,TRBV29-1,CSVWLDGELFF
TRBJ2-1,TRBV7-8,CASSIRGSYNEQFF
TRBJ2-1,TRBV29-1,CSVEDLGGQWHEQFF
TRBJ2-7,TRBV5-1,CASSPGQGWDEQYF
TRBJ1-2,TRBV19,CASSMNGGDGYTF
TRBJ2-6,TRBV7-9,CASSLASSGANVLTF
TRBJ2-3,TRBV11-2,CASSLGEDTQYF
TRBJ2-7,TRBV7-6,CASSQGQGNEQYF
TRBJ2-7,TRBV7-6,CASSPSGRGYSYEQYF
TRBJ2-7,TRBV7-3,CASRGIGTANYEQYF
TRBJ1-2,TRBV6-5,CASSTGGGHYGYTF
TRBJ2-7,TRBV12-3/TRBV12-4,CASSPWGQGANEQYF
TRBJ2-1,TRBV29-1,CSIGTSGYNEQFF
TRBJ2-7,TRBV20-1,CSARSQLKEQYF
TRBJ1-1,TRBV4-3,CASSQVGWTEAFF
TRBJ2-3,TRBV28,CASSTNFGTGSVRGSTDTQYF
TRBJ2-7,TRBV7-6,CASSLGQGPHYEQYF
TRBJ2-1,TRBV13,CASSLGLADNEQFF
TRBJ2-7,TRBV28,CASSRQHSYEQYF
TRBJ1-6,TRBV20-1,CSARDDAGTDNSPLHF
TRBJ2-5,TRBV19,CASSRPPVPQETQYF
TRBJ2-1,TRBV7-8,CASSMGRGRVTYNEQFF
TRBJ2-5,TRBV24-1,CATSDFGRGLQETQYF
TRBJ2-2,TRBV5-8,CASSFGLAGRNTGELFF
TRBJ2-3,TRBV7-9,CASSLSPTGPDTQYF
TRBJ1-2,TRBV20-1,CSALFRQGGINGYTF
TRBJ1-1,TRBV6-5,CASQVGLRTEAFF
TRBJ1-2,TRBV29-1,CSVDTGASGYTF
TRBJ2-7,TRBV3-1,CASSLWDSDYEQYF
TRBJ2-2,TRBV12-3/TRBV12-4,CASSTGTGITGELFF
TRBJ2-2,TRBV5-6,CASSLDTYDTGELFF
TRBJ1-1,TRBV4-3,CASSHGQMNTEAFF
TRBJ1-1,TRBV5-5,CASSLGDSSTEAFF
TRBJ2-7,TRBV7-6,CASSLSGSRGYEQYF
TRBJ1-2,TRBV7-9,CASSDPPGVGYTF
TRBJ2-2,TRBV5-1,CASSWTSNTGELFF
TRBJ2-7,TRBV28,CASKPRGDRIHEQYF
TRBJ2-7,TRBV28,CASSLSGNSYEQYF
TRBJ1-1,TRBV7-9,CASNQRTQEHTEAFF
TRBJ2-7,TRBV29-1,CSVVFGQGGDYEQYF
TRBJ2-1,TRBV30,CAWRGSAYNEPFF